Sequencing of this T cell receptor (beta chain) was carried out in a study of blood T cell repertoires in COVID-19. The CDR3 covers 15 residues. The V gene's germline CDR1 is LNHNV and CDR2 YYDKDF (reference sequence). V lost 4 bases and J lost 1, with 11 bases in between. In this sample, this clone turned up a few times. Participants came from some 26 US areas, aged roughly 18 to 95 years. Participants had their cohort set by participant-reported clinical history. Original processing methods: From reference gene primer amplification, estimates of nucleated cell counts were derived. TCRdb's copy holds only in-frame clones and misses some; the assay was immunoSEQ multiplex PCR. The V and J calls and clone size come from that table; D and trimming were worked out from the DNA. The table lists 350,000 to 550,000 clones, 70% to 90% of them singletons.

The sample taken for sequencing was PBMCs or T cells enriched from blood (not recorded which). The clonotype was recovered from a young woman with acute COVID-19. The V and J genes are TRBV15 and TRBJ1-3; D is possibly TRBD1 (5 bases). CDR3 nucleotide sequence: TGTGCCACCAGCACCCCGGCAGGGTCTGGAAACACCATATATTTT. This codes for CATSTPAGSGNTIYF.